These 22 T cell receptor beta chains came from one sample sequenced in a study of CD8+CD57+ T cells in acquired aplastic anemia. Genomic DNA constituted the template upon which TCR beta VDJ and CDR3 profiling was performed. TCRdb reprocessed the reads via MiXCR and lists one record per CDR3 protein. The repertoire consists of roughly 280,000 distinct CDR3 sequences, with approximately 57% occurring once and the leading ten covering 1.3%. All sequencing subjects had displayed CD8+CD57+ cell expansion on flow cytometry. The sequenced sample consisted of sorted CD4+, CD8+, or CD8+CD57+ T cells (not recorded which) from PBMCs. All receptors derive from a human donor with aplastic anemia.

This clonotype was seen only a few times. The chain carries TRBV7-8 and TRBJ2-7; D remains unclear. The CDR3 runs to 15 residues. V dropped 1 base and J dropped 5 bases, with 15 bases sitting between them. Germline V gene sequence: CDR1 SGHVS, CDR2 FQNEAQ. The CDR3 is CASSLGGGILHEQYF. For the CDR3, the DNA is TGTGCCAGCAGCTTAGGTGGCGGAATCCTCCACGAGCAGTACTTC.

This clonotype has a count of ten or more. This chain links TRBV5-1 with TRBJ1-2; the match to TRBD1 covers 7 bases. V lost 2 bases, J lost 4 bases, and 8 bases stayed unmatched. The CDR3 consists of 15 residues. CDR1 and CDR2 (germline): SGHRS, YFSETQ. CDR3 protein: CASSLGRGSIYGYTF. In DNA, the CDR3 is TGCGCCAGCAGCTTAGGCAGGGGGTCCATCTATGGCTACACCTTC.

The rearrangement uses TRBV7-9 and TRBJ2-2; no firm D call. V was trimmed by 5 bases and J by 3 bases, leaving 4 bases between them. The CDR3 is 12 residues long. Germline V gene data show CDR1 as SEHNR and CDR2 as FQNEAQ (reference sequence). Here the CDR3 reads CASSQDTGELFF. Written as DNA, the CDR3 is TGTGCCAGCAGCCAAGACACCGGGGAGCTGTTTTTT.

This clonotype was detected ten times or more. J is TRBJ2-1 and V is TRBV18, with 7 bases identical to TRBD2. The CDR3 covers 14 residues. Germline V gene data show CDR1 as KGHSH and CDR2 as LQKENI. Unmatched junction bases numbered 6, after V lost 5 bases and J lost 5 bases. CDR3 in amino acids: CASSNREDNNEQFF. The CDR3 DNA reads TGTGCCAGCTCAAATCGGGAGGACAACAATGAGCAGTTCTTC.

This clonotype was seen many times. The CDR3 sequence: CASSQGGMNERKLFF. As DNA, the CDR3 is TGTGCCAGCAGCCAAGGGGGCATGAATGAACGGAAACTGTTTTTT. The chain has TRBV3-1 and TRBJ1-4; the D gene is possibly TRBD1 (5 bases). The CDR3 totals 15 residues. Trimming shortened V by 1 base and J by 11 bases, and 17 bases separated the two germline ends. Germline loops: CDR1 LGHDT, CDR2 YNNKEL (reference sequence).

This clonotype was seen ten or more times. V usage is TRBV7-3 and J usage is TRBJ2-1; D gene unclear. V dropped 0 bases and J dropped 3 bases, with 12 bases sitting between them. Germline CDR1 SGHTA, CDR2 FQGTGA. There are 16 residues in the CDR3. The CDR3 spells CASSLTKGGYYNEQFF. The CDR3 region has the DNA TGTGCCAGCAGCTTAACTAAGGGCGGATACTACAATGAGCAGTTCTTC. Together with reference TRBV7-3 and TRBJ2-1, the CDR3 gives the full variable domain: GAGVSQTPSNKVTEKGKYVELRCDPISGHTALYWYRQSLGQGPEFLIYFQGTGAADDSGLPNDRFFAVRPEGSVSTLKIQRTERGDSAVYLCASSLTKGGYYNEQFFGPGTRLTVL.

This clonotype was seen only a few times. CDR3 DNA: TGTGCCAGCGACCCGGACAGGATTGGTTCACCCCTCCACTTT. Its protein product is CASDPDRIGSPLHF. The chain employs TRBV25-1 and TRBJ1-6; TRBD1 aligns across 7 bases. V shed 8 bases, J shed 9 bases, and the junction held 10 bases outside the gene matches. CDR1 MGHDK and CDR2 SYGVNS come from the germline V gene. The CDR3 contains 14 residues.

V gene TRBV5-4 combines with J gene TRBJ2-5, with TRBD2 matching over 8 bases. The CDR3 covers 15 residues. CDR1 and CDR2 from the germline V gene are SGHNT and YYREEE (reference sequence). V was clipped by 2 bases and J by 2 bases; unmatched bases: 5. CDR3 protein: CASSLSGGRQETQYF. CDR3 nucleotides: TGTGCCAGCAGCTTAAGCGGGGGAAGACAAGAGACCCAGTACTTC.

The table lists this clonotype with a few counts. DNA for the CDR3: TGCGCCACCCGACAGGGACGATACAATGAGCAGTTCTTC. It yields the protein CATRQGRYNEQFF. The chain joins TRBV10-2 to TRBJ2-1; 7 nucleotides align to TRBD1. The CDR3 runs to 13 residues. Trimming at V came to 10 bases and at J to 4 bases, leaving 7 bases not matched to a gene. The germline V gene has CDR1 WSHSY and CDR2 SAAADI.

This chain connects TRBV10-3 to TRBJ2-1, with TRBD2 identical over 8 bases. The CDR3 sequence is 13 residues long. V dropped 7 bases and J dropped 4; count of bases not matched to a gene: 3. Looked up from germline, CDR1 is ENHRY and CDR2 is SYGVKD. In DNA, the CDR3 is TGTGCCATCACGGGAGGGGGGTACAATGAGCAGTTCTTC. This encodes CAITGGGYNEQFF.

In the case of this clonotype: This may stem from a read error, because a much larger clone lies one nucleotide away. In DNA form, the CDR3 reads TGTGCCAGCAGCCGACGGGGCACTAATGAAAAACTGTTTTTT. Protein product: CASSRRGTNEKLFF. The rearrangement joins TRBV11-3 to TRBJ1-4; D possibly corresponds to TRBD1 (5 bases). The V gene's germline CDR1 is SGHNT and CDR2 YENEEA. The CDR3 is 14 amino acids. Deletions cut 5 bases from V and 2 bases from J, with 9 bases between.

V gene TRBV9 combines with J gene TRBJ1-1; 12 nucleotides line up with TRBD1. The V segment lost 0 bases and the J segment 10 bases; nucleotides outside the gene matches: 22. Germline-derived CDR1 and CDR2 are SGDLS and YYNGEE. CDR3 length equals 20 residues. The CDR3 region has the DNA TGTGCCAGCAGCGTAGCTACTAGCGGGGGCACCGGGACAGGGGGCGAAGGAGCTTTCTTT. This encodes CASSVATSGGTGTGGEGAFF.

The chain joins TRBV18 to TRBJ2-1; D is ambiguous. V lost 4 bases, J lost 7 bases, and 17 bases lay in between. This CDR3 region has 15 residues. Germline V lookup: CDR1 KGHSH, CDR2 LQKENI. In DNA form, the CDR3 reads TGTGCCAGCTCACAAGTCGCGAGCCGGCTGAATGAGCAGTTCTTC. Residues: CASSQVASRLNEQFF.

CDR3 in amino acids: CATSRDPGTYEQYF. CDR3 coding DNA: TGTGCCACCAGCAGAGATCCGGGGACCTACGAGCAGTACTTC. This rearrangement joins TRBV15 to TRBJ2-7; D is possibly TRBD2 (5 bases). The CDR3 consists of 14 residues. Trimming removed 0 bases from V and 2 bases from J, with 8 bases in between. Germline values: CDR1 LNHNV, CDR2 YYDKDF (reference sequence).

This clonotype was counted a few times. DNA for the CDR3: TGTGCCACCAGTGATGGACAGTTCCACAATGAGCAGTTCTTC. It yields the protein CATSDGQFHNEQFF. The chain links TRBV24-1 to TRBJ2-1, with D perhaps matching TRBD1 (6 bases). The germline gives CDR1 KGHDR, CDR2 SFDVKD. V lost 3 bases and J lost 5, with 10 bases in between. This CDR3 region has 14 residues.

The J gene is TRBJ2-2, the V gene TRBV2; unclear D gene. The V gene lost 2 bases and the J gene lost 3 bases, with 10 bases spanning the gap. From germline, CDR1 is SNHLY and CDR2 FYNNEI. This CDR3 region has 15 residues. The CDR3 sequence is CASSEYGPDTGELFF. DNA for the CDR3: TGTGCCAGCAGTGAATACGGGCCCGACACCGGGGAGCTGTTTTTT.

Many counts were recorded for this clonotype. This chain connects TRBV7-8 to TRBJ1-4; D is unresolved. Between the trimmed V and J ends, which lost 0 bases and 4 bases, there was a span of 9 bases. This CDR3 has 15 residues. CDR1 is SGHVS and CDR2 is FQNEAQ in the germline V gene. CDR3 DNA sequence: TGTGCCAGCAGCTTAGCGTCTTATGGTAATGAAAAACTGTTTTTT. The encoded protein is CASSLASYGNEKLFF. The variable domain in full, completed from reference TRBV7-8 and TRBJ1-4, reads GAGVSQSPRYKVAKRGQDVALRCDPISGHVSLFWYQQALGQGPEFLTYFQNEAQLDKSGLPSDRFFAERPEGSVSTLKIQRTQQEDSAVYLCASSLASYGNEKLFFGSGTQLSVL.

The rearrangement joins TRBV7-9 to TRBJ2-3; D gene uncertain. V lost 4 bases and J lost 4, with 12 bases in between. The CDR3 has 14 residues. The germline V gene has CDR1 SEHNR and CDR2 FQNEAQ (reference sequence). The CDR3 is CASSSPQDADTQYF. The CDR3, as DNA: TGTGCCAGCAGCTCCCCCCAAGACGCAGATACGCAGTATTTT. The complete variable domain, with remaining parts taken from reference TRBV7-9 and TRBJ2-3, reads DTGVSQNPRHKITKRGQNVTFRCDPISEHNRLYWYRQTLGQGPEFLTYFQNEAQLEKSRLLSDRFSAERPKGSFSTLEIQRTEQGDSAMYLCASSSPQDADTQYFGPGTRLTVL.

This chain uses TRBV20-1 with TRBJ1-2, with D possibly matching TRBD1 (6 bases). V was cut by 4 bases and J by 5 bases, with 11 bases left in between. Germline values: CDR1 DFQATT, CDR2 SNEGSKA (reference sequence). There are 12 residues in the CDR3. DNA of the CDR3: TGCAGTGCTATTACAGGGTTGTATGGCTACACCTTC. Its translation is CSAITGLYGYTF.

The chain combines TRBV20-1 with TRBJ1-5; 8 bases map to TRBD1. CDR3 size: 13 residues. In germline, CDR1 is DFQATT, CDR2 SNEGSKA (reference sequence). The V segment lost 8 bases and the J segment 6 bases; nucleotides outside the gene matches: 9. The CDR3 DNA reads TGCAGTTACTCCCCAGGGACAGGTCAGCCCCAGCATTTT. Translation gives CSYSPGTGQPQHF.

The sample holds many counts of this clonotype. The J gene is TRBJ2-7, the V gene TRBV6-5; D gene unclear. Between the trimmed V and J ends, which lost 3 bases and 4 bases, there was a span of 7 bases. This CDR3 is 12 amino acids long. Germline CDR1 reads MNHEY; CDR2 reads SVGAGI. The CDR3 DNA is TGTGCCAGCAGTTATTGGGGTTACGAGCAGTACTTC. This translates into CASSYWGYEQYF.

The V call is TRBV20-1, the J call TRBJ2-7; possibly TRBD2 for D (6 bases). This CDR3 has 14 amino acids. V was clipped by 3 bases and J by 7 bases, with 19 bases between them. Germline V gene sequence: CDR1 DFQATT, CDR2 SNEGSKA (reference sequence). CDR3: CSARADGGLEEQYF. For the CDR3, the DNA is TGCAGTGCTAGGGCCGACGGGGGTTTGGAGGAGCAGTACTTC.